This T cell receptor beta chain is from a study of CD8 T cells in ankylosing spondylitis (dated by TCRdb to about 2017). The study in broad terms: To find TCR variants linked to disease, the study profiled T cell receptor beta repertoires in ankylosing spondylitis patients and healthy donors. Peripheral blood was sampled, and synovial fluid was also collected from ankylosing spondylitis patients. The whole study cohort included 108 healthy donors and about two dozen ankylosing spondylitis patients. Here is what the overall study found, with its caveats: Blood from ankylosing spondylitis patients appeared to be characterized by a TCR beta motif composed of eight highly homologous amino acid variants. A CD8+ phenotype was shown by the disease-linked clones, which were found at relatively low frequencies in peripheral blood. The disease-linked clones were reported to be significantly enriched in matched synovial fluid samples from ankylosing spondylitis patients. Some motif variants were previously reported in synovial fluid and blood of reactive arthritis patients, suggesting common disease-initiation mechanisms.

The CDR3 measures 15 amino acids from cysteine to phenylalanine. CDR3 DNA only is kept here, 45 bases in frame from base 1. V and J are trimmed by 6 bases and 2 bases, and the gene matches miss 10 bases of the junction. The germline V gene encodes CDR1 DFQATT and CDR2 SNEGSKA (reference sequence). Instrument used: Illumina HiSeq 2500. TCR beta libraries were prepared by quantitative 5'-RACE with molecular barcodes. In the paper's pipeline: A new computational method, built on a probabilistic model of VDJ rearrangement, was used to identify disease-linked TCR variants. The public reads were reanalyzed by TCRdb: fastp trimming at Q25, MiXCR alignment, in-frame beta chains only. One record per CDR3 amino acid sequence lists the most common genes and DNA. For this entry, the V and J calls and clone size follow TCRdb and not the study's own pipeline. Within this sample are roughly 260,000 distinct CDR3 sequences, with over 15% of them counted one time only. In total, the top ten clones hold 7.5% to 9.5% of the sample.

A word on this clonotype: Its binding antigen is unknown. No quality values exist for individual bases; no much larger clone is one base distant.

The chain is assembled from TRBV20-1 and TRBJ2-4; 7 central nucleotides agree with TRBD1. The sample consisted of blood, either unsorted or a sorted T cell fraction (not recorded which). The clonotype originates from a male donor with ankylosing spondylitis or in good health (not recorded which). The CDR3 protein sequence reads: CSAGDSYSPKNIQYF. The DNA reads as follows: TGCAGTGCGGGGGACAGTTATAGCCCCAAAAACATTCAGTACTTC.